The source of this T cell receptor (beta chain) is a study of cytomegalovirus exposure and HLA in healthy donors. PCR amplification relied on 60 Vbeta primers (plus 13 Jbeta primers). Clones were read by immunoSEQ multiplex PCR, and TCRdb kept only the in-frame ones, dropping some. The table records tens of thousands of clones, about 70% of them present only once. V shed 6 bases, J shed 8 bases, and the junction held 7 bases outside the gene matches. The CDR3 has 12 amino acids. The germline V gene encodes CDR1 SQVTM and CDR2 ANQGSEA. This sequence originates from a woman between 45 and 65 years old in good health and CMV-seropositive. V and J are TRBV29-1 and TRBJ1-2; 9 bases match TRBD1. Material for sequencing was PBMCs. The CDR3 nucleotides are TGCAGCGTGAAACAGGGGGCGTGGGGCTACACCTTC. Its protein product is CSVKQGAWGYTF. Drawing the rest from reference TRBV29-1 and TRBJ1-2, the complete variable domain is SAVISQKPSRDICQRGTSLTIQCQVDSQVTMMFWYRQQPGQSLTLIATANQGSEATYESGFVIDKFPISRPNLTFSTLTVSNMSPEDSSIYLCSVKQGAWGYTFGSGTRLTVV.